This T cell receptor beta chain was identified during a study of blood T cell repertoires in COVID-19 (dated by TCRdb to about 2020). Describing the broader study: Samples covering the acute and convalescent phases of COVID-19 were provided by collaborators in the United States, Italy and Spain. The material from the prospective study consisted of cDNA or gDNA derived from T cells, B-cell-depleted T cells, or PBMCs. Subjects who had been exposed to COVID-19, were actively infected with it, or had recovered from it provided the deeply sampled blood TCRbeta repertoires that made up the dataset. The repertoires were released in a freely available public database meant as a resource for research on the immune response to SARS-CoV-2. Samples came from the ongoing ImmuneRACE study (first 160 participants) plus 1,254 subjects from 6 global collaborators. Sample metadata almost always included a de-identified subject ID, COVID-19 status, age in years and sex. Where HLA class I and class II types were available, the types were taken from metadata supplied by the sample provider, not from assay-based typing.

For CDR1 and CDR2, the germline V gene (reference sequence) lists SGHNT and YYREEE. V was cut back by 1 base and J by 0 bases, leaving a gap of 8 bases between them. Its CDR3 holds 14 amino acids, cysteine through phenylalanine. The only DNA kept is the CDR3, 42 bases in frame from the first base. Comment on this clone: Its antigen is unknown. It has no much larger one-base neighbor in the sample; base qualities were not kept.

TCRbeta CDR3 regions were amplified from genomic DNA by means of the immunoSEQ Assay, a bias-controlled multiplex PCR. Per the source publication's procedure: The number of nucleated cells in each sample was estimated from the amplification of reference gene primers within the assay. To quantify the absolute abundance of each unique TCRbeta CDR3 rearrangement, sequence reads were collapsed and filtered. For each sample, productive Simpson clonality was calculated as the square root of Simpson's diversity index across productive rearrangements. TCRdb stores this immuneACCESS table with in-frame sequences only. Part of the clones is absent; in the studies checked, under half of the shortfall reflects unresolved V genes, and no reason is known for the rest. V, J and clone size derive from that table, while D and trimming were established from the DNA sequence. Across this sample there are approximately 71,000 clones, with approximately 79% seen only once. 26% of the sample is held by the ten biggest clonotypes.

The collaborating institutions used their own protocols to collect whole blood in K2EDTA tubes. For TCRbeta analysis, collaborator samples were shipped as frozen whole blood, as isolated PBMCs, or as DNA extracted from either sample type. The research as a whole found: Clinical and demographic metadata were provided uncurated, with the amount varying by source and participant.

This sequence uses TRBV5-4 and TRBJ2-7, with no D gene named confidently. Sequencing used peripheral blood. The sequence came from a man aged 55 to 70 with active or convalescent COVID-19. CDR3 reads: CASSLTTNSYEQYF. The DNA sequence is TGTGCCAGCAGCTTGACTACCAACTCCTACGAGCAGTACTTC.